This T cell receptor beta chain was sequenced in a study of blood T cell repertoires in COVID-19. Looking at the study overall: The samples span acute and convalescent COVID-19 from the United States, Italy and Spain. T cells, B-cell-depleted T cells, or PBMCs supplied cDNA or gDNA.

The CDR3 extends over 13 amino acids. V was trimmed by 6 bases and J by 6 bases, leaving 9 bases between them. Authors' methods: Amplification from reference gene primers served as the basis for estimated nucleated cell counts. Here immunoSEQ multiplex PCR was the method, and the copy in TCRdb shows in-frame clones only, minus some. V and J calls plus clone size are reproduced from that table; the DNA served to infer D and trimming. The sample lists over 55,000 clones, more than 75% occurring once. V is TRBV12-3 or TRBV12-4 and J is TRBJ1-6; perhaps TRBD1 as D (6 bases). The receptor's source is a woman of 80 years or more with acute or convalescent COVID-19. Sequencing was carried out using peripheral blood. CDR3 loop: CASSSDSNSPLHF. The CDR3 DNA follows: TGTGCCAGCAGCTCGGACAGTAATTCACCCCTCCACTTT.